The clone carrying this T cell receptor beta chain came up a few times. Its target is not known. MiXCR, run by TCRdb on the 5' RACE reads, gives a single entry per CDR3 protein. This table holds 750,000 to 850,000 distinct CDR3 sequences, around 11% found once. The data are from a study of CD8 T cells in ankylosing spondylitis. Study findings and constraints: A motif of seven or eight highly homologous TCR beta variants was seen as apparently characteristic of ankylosing spondylitis blood.

V dropped 4 bases and J dropped 4 bases, with 10 bases sitting between them. The length of the CDR3 is 12 residues. Germline-derived CDR1 and CDR2 are SQVTM and ANQGSEA. The clonotype comes from a male donor with ankylosing spondylitis. Specimen: blood, either unsorted or a sorted T cell fraction (not recorded which). This chain links TRBV29-1 with TRBJ1-1; D unclear. Written as DNA, the CDR3 is TGCAGCGTTGGAGCGGGCCCCACTGAAGCTTTCTTT. It specifies CSVGAGPTEAFF.